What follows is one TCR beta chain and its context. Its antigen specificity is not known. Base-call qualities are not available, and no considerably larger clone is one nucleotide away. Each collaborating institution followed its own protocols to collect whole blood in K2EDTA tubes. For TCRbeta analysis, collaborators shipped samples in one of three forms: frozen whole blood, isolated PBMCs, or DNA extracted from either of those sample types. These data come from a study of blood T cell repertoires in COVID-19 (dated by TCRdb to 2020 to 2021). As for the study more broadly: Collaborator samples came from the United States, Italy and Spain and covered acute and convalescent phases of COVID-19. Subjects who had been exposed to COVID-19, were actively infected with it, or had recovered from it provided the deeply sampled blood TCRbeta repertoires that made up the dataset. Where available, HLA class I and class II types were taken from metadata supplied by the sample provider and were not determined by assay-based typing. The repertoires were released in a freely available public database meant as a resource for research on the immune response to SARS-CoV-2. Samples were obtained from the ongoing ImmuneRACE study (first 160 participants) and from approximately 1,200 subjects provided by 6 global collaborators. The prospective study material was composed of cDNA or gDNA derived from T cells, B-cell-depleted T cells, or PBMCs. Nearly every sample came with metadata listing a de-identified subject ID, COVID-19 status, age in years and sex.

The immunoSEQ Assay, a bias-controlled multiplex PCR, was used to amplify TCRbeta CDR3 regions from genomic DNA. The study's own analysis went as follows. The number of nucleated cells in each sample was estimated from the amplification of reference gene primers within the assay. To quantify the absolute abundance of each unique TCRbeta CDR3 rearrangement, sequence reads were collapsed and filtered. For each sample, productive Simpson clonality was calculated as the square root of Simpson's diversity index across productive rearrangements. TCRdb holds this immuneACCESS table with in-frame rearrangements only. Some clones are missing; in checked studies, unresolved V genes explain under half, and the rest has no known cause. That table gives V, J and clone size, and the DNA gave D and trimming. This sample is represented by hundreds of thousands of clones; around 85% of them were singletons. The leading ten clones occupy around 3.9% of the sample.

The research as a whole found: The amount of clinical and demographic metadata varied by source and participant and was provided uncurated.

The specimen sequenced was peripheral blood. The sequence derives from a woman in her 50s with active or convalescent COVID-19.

The bases are TGTGCCAGCAGCTCCAGACTAGGAGGCTACGAGCAGTACTTC. The encoded protein is CASSSRLGGYEQYF. The V gene is TRBV11-2 and the J gene is TRBJ2-7; the D gene is perhaps TRBD2, from 6 matching bases. The CDR3 goes from the cysteine to the phenylalanine over 14 residues. The kept DNA is CDR3 alone, 42 bases in frame from the first base. V sheds 4 bases and J sheds 3 bases, leaving 13 bases between their ends. For CDR1 and CDR2, the germline V gene lists SGHAT and FQNNGV.